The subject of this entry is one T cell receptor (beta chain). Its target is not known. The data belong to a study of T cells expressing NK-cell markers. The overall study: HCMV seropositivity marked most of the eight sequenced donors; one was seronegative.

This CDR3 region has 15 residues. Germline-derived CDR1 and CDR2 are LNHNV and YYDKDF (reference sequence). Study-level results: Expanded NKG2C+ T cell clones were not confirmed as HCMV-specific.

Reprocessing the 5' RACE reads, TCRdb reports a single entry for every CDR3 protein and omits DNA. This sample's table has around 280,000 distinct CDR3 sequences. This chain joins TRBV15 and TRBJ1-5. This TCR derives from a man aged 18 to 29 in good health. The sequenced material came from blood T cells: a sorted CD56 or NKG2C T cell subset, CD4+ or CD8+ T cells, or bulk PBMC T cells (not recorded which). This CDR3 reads CATSMGLDSNQPQHF.